This TCR beta chain is from a study of blood T cell repertoires in COVID-19. Study background: COVID-19 samples, acute and convalescent, were from the United States, Italy and Spain. PBMCs, B-cell-depleted T cells, or T cells provided the cDNA or gDNA that made up the material.

Germline V gene data show CDR1 as SGDLS and CDR2 as YYNGEE. Trimming stripped 3 bases from V and 0 bases from J, with 12 bases between. This CDR3 is 15 amino acids long. In the source study's methods: Nucleated cell counts were estimated from reference gene primer amplification. Clones were read by immunoSEQ multiplex PCR, and TCRdb kept only the in-frame ones, dropping some. Clone size and the V and J calls come from that table; the DNA yielded D and trimming. The top ten clones hold roughly 30% of a sample with about 74,000 clones, over 75% of them seen once. The sample comprised peripheral blood. The chain links TRBV9 to TRBJ2-5, with D possibly being TRBD1 (6 bases). The TCR comes from a woman older than 75 with active or convalescent COVID-19. CDR3 DNA sequence: TGTGCCAGCAGCGGGGGGCCAGGGTACCAAGAGACCCAGTACTTC. Its translation: CASSGGPGYQETQYF.